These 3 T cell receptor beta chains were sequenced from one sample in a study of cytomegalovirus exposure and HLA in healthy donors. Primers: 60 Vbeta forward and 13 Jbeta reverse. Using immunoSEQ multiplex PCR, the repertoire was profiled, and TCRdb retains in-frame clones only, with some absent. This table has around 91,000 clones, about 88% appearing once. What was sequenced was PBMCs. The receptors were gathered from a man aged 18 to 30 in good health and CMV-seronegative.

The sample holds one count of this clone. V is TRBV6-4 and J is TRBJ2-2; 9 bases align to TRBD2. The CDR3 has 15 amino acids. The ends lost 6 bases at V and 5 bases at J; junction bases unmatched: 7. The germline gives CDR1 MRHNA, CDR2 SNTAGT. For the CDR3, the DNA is TGTGCCAGCAGGCCTGGAGCGGGAGGTACCGGGGAGCTGTTTTTT. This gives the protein CASRPGAGGTGELFF.

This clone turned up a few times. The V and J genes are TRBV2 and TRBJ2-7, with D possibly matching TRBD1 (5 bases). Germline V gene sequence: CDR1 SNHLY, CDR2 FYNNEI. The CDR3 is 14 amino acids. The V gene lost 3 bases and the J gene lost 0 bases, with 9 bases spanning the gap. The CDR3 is CASSESGPSYEQYF. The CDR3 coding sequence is TGTGCCAGCAGTGAGTCAGGGCCCTCCTACGAGCAGTACTTC.

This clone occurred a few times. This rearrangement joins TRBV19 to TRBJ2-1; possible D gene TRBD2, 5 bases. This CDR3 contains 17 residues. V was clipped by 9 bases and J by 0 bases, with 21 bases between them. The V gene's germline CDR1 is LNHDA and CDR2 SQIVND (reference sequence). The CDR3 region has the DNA TGTGCCAGCATGCCCTGGGCGCGGGCGAGCTCCTACAATGAGCAGTTCTTC. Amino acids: CASMPWARASSYNEQFF.